Below are 18 T cell receptor beta chains sequenced from a single sample in a study of cytomegalovirus exposure and HLA in healthy donors. The PCR used 60 Vbeta and 13 Jbeta primers. Produced via immunoSEQ multiplex PCR; TCRdb's table is partial and in-frame only. The table has about 110,000 clones, roughly 73% seen once. The specimen was PBMCs. These receptor sequences come from a man in his forties or fifties in good health and CMV-seronegative.

The rearrangement links TRBV6-1 to TRBJ2-4; D is perhaps TRBD1 (6 bases). Germline V gives CDR1 MNHNS, CDR2 SASEGT. The CDR3 spans 14 residues. Trimming took off 11 bases at V and 6 bases at J, with 20 bases between the two ends. The CDR3 region is CASSGNRAGNIQYF. CDR3 bases: TGTGCCTCAAGCGGAAACAGGGCGGGAAACATTCAGTACTTC.

The V and J genes are TRBV7-7 and TRBJ1-5; D is ambiguous. The germline CDR1 and CDR2 sequences are SSHAT and FNYEAQ (reference sequence). The CDR3 sequence is 16 residues long. Trimming removed 0 bases at V and 3 bases at J, with 12 bases between. DNA of the CDR3: TGTGCCAGCAGCTTAGCTACGCGGCGGATCAATCAGCCCCAGCATTTT. Translating it yields CASSLATRRINQPQHF.

This chain joins TRBV19 and TRBJ1-5, with 10 bases identical to TRBD1. This CDR3 region has 15 residues. Germline CDR1 and CDR2: LNHDA and SQIVND (reference sequence). V lost 5 bases and J lost 7; bases outside the gene matches: 8. In DNA form, the CDR3 reads TGTGCCAGTAGTCCGAGGGACAGGGGATACCAGCCCCAGCATTTT. It is translated as CASSPRDRGYQPQHF.

The rearrangement links TRBV5-1 to TRBJ1-2; tentative D call: TRBD1 (5 bases). This CDR3 is 13 amino acids long. CDR1 is SGHRS and CDR2 is YFSETQ in the germline V gene. V shed 1 base and J shed 4 bases, with 8 bases lying between them. CDR3 nucleotide sequence: TGCGCCAGCAGCTTGCGGCAGGGCTATGGCTACACCTTC. This codes for CASSLRQGYGYTF.

This sequence joins TRBV6-6 and TRBJ2-5; 7 bases map to TRBD2. The J segment lost 5 bases and the V segment lost 2 bases, leaving 8 bases of the junction unmatched. This CDR3 contains 15 residues. From germline, CDR1 is MNHNY and CDR2 SVGAGI (reference sequence). CDR3 residues: CASSYGTASGETQYF. DNA of the CDR3: TGTGCCAGCAGTTACGGGACTGCTAGCGGCGAGACCCAGTACTTC.

This clone was recorded only once. This chain connects TRBV6-5 to TRBJ2-2, with D hard to call. V was pared by 7 bases and J by 0 bases, with 9 bases between. Germline V gene data show CDR1 as MNHEY and CDR2 as SVGAGI. The CDR3 has 14 amino acids. Written as DNA, the CDR3 is TGTGCCAGCACGGAGTCCGCGAACACCGGGGAGCTGTTTTTT. Translation gives CASTESANTGELFF.

The gene calls are TRBV6-1 and TRBJ1-1, with 9 positions matching TRBD1. The CDR3 totals 14 residues. After removal of 7 bases from V and 4 bases from J, the junction contained 7 bases not matched to a gene. The germline gives CDR1 MNHNS, CDR2 SASEGT. CDR3: CASTRDRDLTEAFF. The CDR3 DNA is TGTGCCAGCACCCGGGACAGGGACCTCACTGAAGCTTTCTTT.

V usage is TRBV7-8 and J usage is TRBJ1-1; 9 bases are a match to TRBD1. Germline CDR1 SGHVS, CDR2 FQNEAQ. CDR3 size: 18 residues. Trimming took 1 base from V and 6 from J; bases not matched to a gene: 15. CDR3 region: CASSLVSGTGQRDAEAFF. Written as DNA, the CDR3 is TGTGCCAGCAGCTTAGTCTCCGGGACAGGGCAGCGCGACGCTGAAGCTTTCTTT.

This chain's CDR3 is CASSLGGQRESYGYTF. The CDR3 nucleotides are TGTGCCAGCAGCTTAGGGGGACAGAGGGAAAGCTATGGCTACACCTTC. The gene calls are TRBV7-8 and TRBJ1-2, with 7 bases identical to TRBD1. Germline lookup yields CDR1 SGHVS and CDR2 FQNEAQ. Losses at the gene ends were 1 base for V and 4 bases for J; bases not matched to a gene: 9. CDR3 length equals 16 residues. The variable domain in full, completed from reference TRBV7-8 and TRBJ1-2, reads GAGVSQSPRYKVAKRGQDVALRCDPISGHVSLFWYQQALGQGPEFLTYFQNEAQLDKSGLPSDRFFAERPEGSVSTLKIQRTQQEDSAVYLCASSLGGQRESYGYTFGSGTRLTVV.

The V and J genes are TRBV5-1 and TRBJ2-2; 7 positions agree with TRBD1. CDR1 is SGHRS, CDR2 YFSETQ, per germline. This CDR3 has 15 residues. V gave up 4 bases and J gave up 1 base; unmatched junction bases: 4. In DNA form, the CDR3 reads TGCGCCAGCAGCAACAGGGGCGGGAACACCGGGGAGCTGTTTTTT. Protein: CASSNRGGNTGELFF.

In this sample, this clone turned up a few times. The V and J genes are TRBV6-5 and TRBJ2-4; a weak D match, TRBD1 (6 bases). From germline, CDR1 is MNHEY and CDR2 SVGAGI. V lost 6 bases to trimming and J lost 1 base, with 13 bases between them. The CDR3 runs to 15 residues. The CDR3: CASSSNRVAKNIQYF. The CDR3 DNA is TGTGCCAGCAGCTCCAACAGGGTCGCCAAAAACATTCAGTACTTC.

The rearrangement joins TRBV5-1 to TRBJ1-1; 7 nucleotides align to TRBD1. Germline values: CDR1 SGHRS, CDR2 YFSETQ. The CDR3 contains 14 residues. Unmatched junction bases numbered 4, after V lost 5 bases and J lost 0 bases. In DNA, the CDR3 is TGCGCCAGCAGACCCGGACAGGTGAACACTGAAGCTTTCTTT. This translates into CASRPGQVNTEAFF.

The V and J genes are TRBV4-2 and TRBJ2-5, with TRBD2 identical over 10 bases. The CDR3 contains 18 residues. The junction had 15 bases not matched to a gene; V was cut back by 4 bases and J by 4 bases. Germline V CDR1 and CDR2: LGHNA, YNFKEQ. CDR3 coding DNA: TGTGCCAGCAGCCGAGGGAGCGGGGGGGCCGGACAGGGAGAGACCCAGTACTTC. Translating gives CASSRGSGGAGQGETQYF.

This clone has just one count. The chain employs TRBV5-8 and TRBJ1-3; no definite D call. V lost 0 bases to trimming and J lost 6 bases, with 16 bases between them. Germline assignment: CDR1 SGHTS and CDR2 YDEGEE. The CDR3 has 16 amino acids. The CDR3 spells CASSLGWRSQQNTIYF. The DNA of the CDR3 is TGTGCCAGCAGCTTGGGATGGAGGAGTCAGCAAAACACCATATATTTT.

The CDR3 here is CASSGQGELSNQPQHF. The CDR3 coding sequence is TGTGCCAGCAGTGGACAGGGGGAACTTAGCAATCAGCCCCAGCATTTT. The J gene is TRBJ1-5, the V gene TRBV2, with 9 bases identical to TRBD1. In germline, CDR1 is SNHLY, CDR2 FYNNEI. The CDR3 runs to 16 residues. The V segment lost 4 bases and the J segment 0 bases; nucleotides outside the gene matches: 4.

The CDR3 loop reads CASSPRRGDRNTEAFF. The CDR3 nucleotides read TGTGCCAGCAGCCCACGCAGGGGCGATAGAAACACTGAAGCTTTCTTT. V and J are TRBV7-8 and TRBJ1-1; D possibly corresponds to TRBD1 (6 bases). Germline V lookup: CDR1 SGHVS, CDR2 FQNEAQ. There are 16 residues in the CDR3. V lost 5 bases, J lost 2 bases, and 18 bases lay in between. Supplemented by reference TRBV7-8 and TRBJ1-1, the full variable domain reads GAGVSQSPRYKVAKRGQDVALRCDPISGHVSLFWYQQALGQGPEFLTYFQNEAQLDKSGLPSDRFFAERPEGSVSTLKIQRTQQEDSAVYLCASSPRRGDRNTEAFFGQGTRLTVV.

The chain links TRBV19 to TRBJ2-6, with D possibly TRBD2 on 5 matching bases. Trimming stripped 5 bases from V and 0 bases from J, with 14 bases between. Germline CDR1 and CDR2: LNHDA and SQIVND (reference sequence). This CDR3 spans 17 amino acids. As DNA, the CDR3 is TGTGCCAGTAGTTCGATGAGGGATTCCTCTGGGGCCAACGTCCTGACTTTC. This encodes CASSSMRDSSGANVLTF.

The chain employs TRBV19 and TRBJ2-5; a possible D gene is TRBD2 (6 bases). This CDR3 is built from 15 residues. V was clipped by 3 bases and J by 1 base, with 12 bases between them. In germline, CDR1 is LNHDA, CDR2 SQIVND (reference sequence). CDR3 DNA: TGTGCCAGTAGTATGGGGCGGGGAGCCCAAGAGACCCAGTACTTC. Encoded protein: CASSMGRGAQETQYF.